This entry features one T cell receptor beta chain sequence. The junction does not match germline at one end; this may be a read error. At the DNA level, this CDR3 is encoded by other sequences in the same sample as well. This CDR3 is built from 11 residues. Germline V CDR1 and CDR2: SGHTA, FQGNSA. These data are taken from a study of OX40 agonist ivuxolimab in advanced cancers. The method was immunoSEQ multiplex PCR; TCRdb's version includes in-frame clones alone and lacks a portion of them. This sample has about 96,000 clones, with 90% found just once. This clonotype originated in an adult with an advanced solid tumor such as melanoma, head and neck, liver or kidney cancer. V and J are TRBV7-2 and TRBJ2-3; D is unclear. The sample consisted of CD4+ or CD8+ T cells sorted from blood, taken in a trial of the OX40 agonist ivuxolimab. The CDR3 loop is CASSFTDTQYF. Written as DNA, the CDR3 is TGCGCCAGCAGCTTCACAGATACGCAGTATTTT.